This TCR beta chain was identified during a study of T cell responses to AZD1222 COVID-19 vaccine. The data were produced by immunoSEQ multiplex PCR, yet TCRdb's version contains in-frame clones alone and is incomplete. The repertoire holds approximately 260,000 clones, approximately 93% seen once, with less than 0.65% in the top ten. V lost 1 base and J 4 bases, leaving 14 bases between the germline ends. Germline CDR1 SEHNR, CDR2 FQNEAQ (reference sequence). The CDR3 extends over 16 amino acids. The clonotype originates from an adult in good health. The material sequenced was peripheral blood, taken on day 0 of AZD1222 vaccination. The V gene is TRBV7-9, the J gene TRBJ1-3; D might be TRBD1 (5 bases). The CDR3 reads CASSLEARGSGNTIYF. The CDR3 DNA sequence: TGTGCCAGCAGCTTAGAGGCAAGGGGATCCGGAAACACCATATATTTT.